The clone carrying this T cell receptor (beta chain) has ten or more counts. The record originates from a study of spatial heterogeneity in lung cancer. The CDR3 length is 15 residues. Trimming cost V 10 bases and J 6 bases; bases outside gene matches: 13. One entry per CDR3 protein, called by TCRdb with MiXCR from the 5' RACE reads. The sample has roughly 70,000 distinct CDR3 sequences; approximately 8.9% are singletons. Specified time point: blood at routine non-recurrence follow-up after resection. This material consisted of PBMCs, taken at follow-up. This clonotype was obtained from a female donor with early-stage non-small cell lung cancer. This chain links TRBV12-3 or TRBV12-4 with TRBJ2-1; 9 positions match TRBD2. CDR3 DNA sequence: TGTGCCATCTCAAGAAGGGCTAGCGGGATCAATGAGCAGTTCTTC. It encodes CAISRRASGINEQFF.